The 8 T cell receptor beta chains below all came from one sample that was sequenced in a study of blood T cell repertoires in COVID-19 (dated by TCRdb to about 2020). Library prep was done by the immunoSEQ multiplex PCR assay. TCRdb holds this immuneACCESS table with in-frame rearrangements only. Some clones are missing; in checked studies, unresolved V genes explain under half, and the rest has no known cause. In this sample the table shows roughly 250,000 clones, approximately 90% of which occur a single time. Under 2.5% of the sample lies in the top ten. Sequencing was carried out using PBMCs or T cells enriched from blood (not recorded which). All receptors come from a woman aged 18-29 years who had recovered from COVID-19.

The V gene is TRBV24-1, the J gene TRBJ1-2; 7 bases match TRBD1. The germline V gene has CDR1 KGHDR and CDR2 SFDVKD. This CDR3 spans 13 amino acids. After removal of 6 bases from V and 3 bases from J, the junction contained 3 bases not matched to a gene. The CDR3 is CATSRQGDYGYTF. CDR3 sequence (DNA): TGTGCCACCAGTCGACAGGGAGACTATGGCTACACCTTC.

The chain carries TRBV11-3 and TRBJ1-1; the D gene is possibly TRBD1 (6 bases). The germline CDR1 and CDR2 sequences are SGHNT and YENEEA. V was clipped by 6 bases and J by 7 bases, with 15 bases between them. The CDR3 runs 13 residues. CDR3 DNA: TGTGCCAGCAGGAGTACAGGGCTAGGTGAAGCTTTCTTT. Translation gives CASRSTGLGEAFF.

This CDR3 is CASRGQGRGFDQPQHF. CDR3 coding DNA: TGTGCCAGCAGAGGACAGGGTAGGGGGTTTGATCAGCCCCAGCATTTT. The V and J genes are TRBV21-1 and TRBJ1-5; the D call TRBD1 from the table was never checked on the DNA. TRBV21-1 is a pseudogene locus. The length of the CDR3 is 16 residues.

The chain employs TRBV4-2 and TRBJ1-4; 10 bases fit TRBD1. Germline V gene lookup returns CDR1 LGHNA and CDR2 YNFKEQ. V was pared by 4 bases and J by 0 bases, with 8 bases of the junction left unmatched. The CDR3 runs 18 residues. Here the CDR3 DNA reads TGTGCCAGCAGCCTTACCGGGACAGGGGACGCAACTAATGAAAAACTGTTTTTT. This sequence encodes CASSLTGTGDATNEKLFF.

The genes are TRBV15 and TRBJ1-3, with a weak D call TRBD1 (5 bases). CDR3 length: 16 amino acids. The germline V and J ends were trimmed by 1 base and 0 bases, with 10 bases remaining between them. Germline CDR1 is LNHNV and CDR2 is YYDKDF (reference sequence). CDR3 region: CATSRVRASSGNTIYF. Written as DNA, the CDR3 is TGTGCCACCAGCAGAGTCAGGGCCAGCTCTGGAAACACCATATATTTT.

This clone has only one observation. The rearrangement uses TRBV28 and TRBJ2-3, with a possible D match to TRBD1 (5 bases). This CDR3 has 16 residues. Germline V gives CDR1 MDHEN, CDR2 SYDVKM. V was clipped by 1 base and J by 2 bases, with 13 bases between them. CDR3 in amino acids: CASSLLGTGHTDTQYF. The CDR3, as DNA: TGTGCCAGCAGTTTATTAGGTACAGGACACACAGATACGCAGTATTTT. The complete variable domain, with remaining parts taken from reference TRBV28 and TRBJ2-3, reads DVKVTQSSRYLVKRTGEKVFLECVQDMDHENMFWYRQDPGLGLRLIYFSYDVKMKEKGDIPEGYSVSREKKERFSLILESASTNQTSMYLCASSLLGTGHTDTQYFGPGTRLTVL.

The chain employs TRBV13 and TRBJ2-3; 7 nucleotides agree with TRBD1. This CDR3 contains 15 residues. The germline V gene encodes CDR1 PRHDT and CDR2 FYEKMQ (reference sequence). V gave up 3 bases and J gave up 2 bases; unmatched junction bases: 5. In DNA form, the CDR3 reads TGTGCCAGCAGCTTTCGGGACAGAGTCACAGATACGCAGTATTTT. Amino acids: CASSFRDRVTDTQYF.

This chain uses TRBV19 with TRBJ1-4; no reliable D call. V lost 2 bases and J 0 bases, leaving 7 bases between the germline ends. Germline CDR1 LNHDA, CDR2 SQIVND (reference sequence). The CDR3 length is 15 residues. CDR3 loop: CASSISPATNEKLFF. The CDR3 nucleotides read TGTGCCAGTAGTATAAGTCCAGCAACTAATGAAAAACTGTTTTTT.